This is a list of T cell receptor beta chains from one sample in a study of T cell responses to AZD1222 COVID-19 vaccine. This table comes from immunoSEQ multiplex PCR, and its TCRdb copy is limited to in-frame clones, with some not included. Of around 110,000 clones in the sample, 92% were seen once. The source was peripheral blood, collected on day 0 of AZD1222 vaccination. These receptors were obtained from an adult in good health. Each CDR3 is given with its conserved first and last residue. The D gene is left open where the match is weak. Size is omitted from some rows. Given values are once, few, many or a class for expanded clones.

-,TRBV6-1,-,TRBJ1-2,CASSEALHTGSYYGYTF,TGTGCCAGCAGTGAAGCCCTCCACACAGGGTCATACTATGGCTACACCTTC
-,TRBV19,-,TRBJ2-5,CASSIQGQRTQYF,TGTGCCAGTAGTATTCAGGGGCAGAGAACCCAGTACTTC
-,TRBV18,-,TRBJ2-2,CASSPFPRVNTGELFF,TGTGCCAGCTCACCATTTCCCAGGGTGAACACCGGGGAGCTGTTTTTT
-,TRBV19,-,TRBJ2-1,CASSSTGDSYNEQFF,TGTGCCAGTAGTAGCACGGGGGACTCCTACAATGAGCAGTTCTTC
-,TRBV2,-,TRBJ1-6,CASSPPLRGGRERNSPLHF,TGTGCCAGCAGTCCGCCCCTCCGCGGGGGGCGCGAAAGAAATTCACCCCTCCACTTT
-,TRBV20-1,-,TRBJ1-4,CSAREGEKLFF,TGCAGTGCTAGAGAGGGTGAAAAACTGTTTTTT
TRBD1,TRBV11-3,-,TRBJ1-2,CASSHRTGGAYYGYTF,TGTGCCAGCAGCCACAGGACAGGGGGCGCTTACTATGGCTACACCTTC
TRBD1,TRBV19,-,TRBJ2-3,CASSTAGGDTQYF,TGTGCCAGTAGTACCGCAGGGGGCGATACGCAGTATTTT
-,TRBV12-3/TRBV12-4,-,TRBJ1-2,CASSLELYGYTF,TGTGCCAGCAGTTTAGAGCTCTATGGCTACACCTTC
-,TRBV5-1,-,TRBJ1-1,CASSPSSISVGNTEAFF,TGCGCCAGCAGCCCGTCATCGATATCGGTGGGGAACACTGAAGCTTTCTTT
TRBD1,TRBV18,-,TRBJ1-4,CASSPPWQGDEKLFF,TGTGCCAGCTCACCACCGTGGCAGGGGGATGAAAAACTGTTTTTT
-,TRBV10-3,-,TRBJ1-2,CAISLQGSDHGYTF,TGTGCCATCAGCCTACAGGGATCCGACCATGGCTACACCTTC
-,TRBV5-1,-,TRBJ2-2,CASSLTGTWGELFF,TGCGCCAGCAGCTTGACAGGGACGTGGGGGGAGCTGTTTTTT
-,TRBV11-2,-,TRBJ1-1,CASSRTGVMNTEAFF,TGTGCCAGCAGCCGTACAGGAGTCATGAACACTGAAGCTTTCTTT
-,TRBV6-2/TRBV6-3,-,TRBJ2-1,CASSPLVDREQFF,TGTGCCAGCAGTCCGTTAGTGGACCGTGAGCAGTTCTTC
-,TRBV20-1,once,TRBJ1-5,CSASLPQGNQPQHF,TGCAGTGCTAGTCTTCCCCAGGGTAATCAGCCCCAGCATTTT
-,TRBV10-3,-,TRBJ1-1,CAISEVQTPNTEAFF,TGTGCCATCAGTGAGGTGCAGACACCGAACACTGAAGCTTTCTTT
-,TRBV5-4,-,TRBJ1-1,CASSLWPARNTEAFF,TGTGCCAGCAGCTTGTGGCCCGCTCGGAACACTGAAGCTTTCTTT
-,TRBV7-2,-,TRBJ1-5,CASSKGVSNQPQHF,TGTGCCAGCAGTAAAGGAGTGAGCAATCAGCCCCAGCATTTT
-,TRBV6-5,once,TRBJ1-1,CASSLTGGGTEAFF,TGTGCCAGCAGTTTAACAGGAGGGGGGACTGAAGCTTTCTTT
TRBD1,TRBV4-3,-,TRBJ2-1,CASSQVYRGQGYYNEQFF,TGCGCCAGCAGCCAGGTGTACAGGGGACAGGGTTACTACAATGAGCAGTTCTTC
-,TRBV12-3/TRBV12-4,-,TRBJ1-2,CASSPPGYGYTF,TGTGCCAGCAGTCCGCCCGGCTATGGCTACACCTTC
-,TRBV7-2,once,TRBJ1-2,CASSSGRGLGYGYTF,TGTGCCAGCAGCTCAGGCCGGGGGCTGGGCTATGGCTACACCTTC
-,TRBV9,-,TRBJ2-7,CASSVGTSQMYEQYF,TGTGCCAGCAGCGTAGGTACTAGCCAGATGTACGAGCAGTACTTC
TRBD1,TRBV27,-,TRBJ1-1,CASIPQGATEAFF,TGTGCCAGCATCCCACAGGGGGCAACTGAAGCTTTCTTT
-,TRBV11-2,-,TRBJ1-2,CASSNGNEGYTF,TGTGCCAGCAGCAATGGGAATGAGGGCTACACCTTC
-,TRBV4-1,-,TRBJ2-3,CASSQDGAGFTDTQYF,TGCGCCAGCAGCCAAGACGGGGCGGGGTTCACAGATACGCAGTATTTT
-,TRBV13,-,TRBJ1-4,CASRRQVNEKLFF,TGTGCCAGCAGGCGACAGGTTAATGAAAAACTGTTTTTT
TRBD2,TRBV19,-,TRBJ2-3,CASSTQRGEDTQYF,TGTGCCAGTAGTACGCAGCGGGGTGAAGATACGCAGTATTTT
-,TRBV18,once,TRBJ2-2,CASSRGESNTGELFF,TGTGCCAGCTCACGTGGGGAGTCGAACACCGGGGAGCTGTTTTTT
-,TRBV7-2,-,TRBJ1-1,CASSLVARTVEAFF,TGTGCCAGCAGCTTAGTGGCCAGGACGGTCGAAGCTTTCTTT
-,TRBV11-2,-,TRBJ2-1,CASSSRIGGPSYNEQFF,TGTGCCAGCAGCTCGCGAATTGGGGGCCCCTCTTACAATGAGCAGTTCTTC
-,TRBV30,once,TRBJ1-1,CAWSVLRRGRGGTEAFF,TGTGCCTGGAGTGTATTGCGCCGGGGGAGGGGTGGCACTGAAGCTTTCTTT
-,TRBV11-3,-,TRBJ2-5,CASSLLQGKETQYF,TGTGCCAGCAGCTTACTGCAGGGGAAAGAGACCCAGTACTTC
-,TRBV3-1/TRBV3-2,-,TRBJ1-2,CASSQSWGGTEDRAGYTF,TGTGCCAGCAGCCAATCCTGGGGCGGGACGGAGGATAGGGCAGGCTACACCTTC
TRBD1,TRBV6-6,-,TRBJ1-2,CASSYPSTGNYGYTF,TGTGCCAGCAGTTACCCCTCGACAGGGAACTATGGCTACACCTTC
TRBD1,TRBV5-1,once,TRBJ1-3,CASSYGQVSSGNTIYF,TGCGCCAGCAGCTATGGACAGGTCAGCTCTGGAAACACCATATATTTT
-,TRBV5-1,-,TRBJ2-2,CAGASRTVNTGELFF,TGCGCCGGAGCATCCAGAACCGTGAACACCGGGGAGCTGTTTTTT
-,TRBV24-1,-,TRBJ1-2,CATSDSQLNGFGGYTF,TGTGCCACCAGTGATTCCCAGCTAAATGGGTTTGGGGGCTACACCTTC
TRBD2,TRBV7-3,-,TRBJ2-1,CASSLWTSGTEQFF,TGTGCCAGCAGCTTATGGACTAGCGGGACTGAGCAGTTCTTC
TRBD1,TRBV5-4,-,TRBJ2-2,CASSLTGQGNTGELFF,TGTGCCAGCAGCCTCACGGGACAGGGAAACACCGGGGAGCTGTTTTTT
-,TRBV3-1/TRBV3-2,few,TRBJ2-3,CASSQVRGHITDTQYF,TGTGCCAGCAGCCAAGTCCGAGGTCACATCACAGATACGCAGTATTTT
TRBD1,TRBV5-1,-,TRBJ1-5,CASSLGTGWNQPQHF,TGCGCCAGCAGCTTGGGGACAGGGTGGAATCAGCCCCAGCATTTT